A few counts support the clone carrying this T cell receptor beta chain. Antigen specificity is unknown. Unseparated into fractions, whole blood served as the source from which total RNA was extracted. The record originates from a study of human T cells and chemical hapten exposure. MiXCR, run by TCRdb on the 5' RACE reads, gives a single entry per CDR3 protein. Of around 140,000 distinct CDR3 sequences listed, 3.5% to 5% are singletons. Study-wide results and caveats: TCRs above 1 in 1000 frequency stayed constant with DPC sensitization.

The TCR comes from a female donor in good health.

CDR3 loop: CASSPPGQATGELFF. The CDR3, as DNA: TGTGCCAGCAGCCCGCCGGGACAGGCGACCGGGGAGCTGTTTTTT. The V call is TRBV5-4, the J call TRBJ2-2; 8 bases agree with TRBD1. CDR1 is SGHNT, CDR2 YYREEE, per germline (reference sequence). CDR3 length: 15 residues. V gave up 4 bases and J gave up 5 bases; unmatched junction bases: 7.